Following are 14 T cell receptor beta chains from one sample sequenced in a study of radiation and T cells in renal cell carcinoma. TCRdb's table, derived via immunoSEQ multiplex PCR, lists solely in-frame clones and lacks some. In the table there are about 49,000 clones, 80% of which are singletons. Described time point: blood 2 weeks post-SBRT. The treatment: 15 Gy SBRT to primary tumor, nephrectomy 4 weeks later. The sample was blood, taken from a patient whose treatment included radiotherapy and nephrectomy. The source of these receptors is a woman aged 65 to 85 with renal cell carcinoma.

This clone was seen a single time. The rearrangement uses TRBV4-2 and TRBJ1-1, with D unresolved. The CDR3 consists of 16 residues. Per the germline V gene, CDR1 is LGHNA and CDR2 is YNFKEQ. The V and J ends lost 1 base and 3 bases respectively, with 15 bases between them. The CDR3 bases are TGTGCCAGCAGCCAAGGAGTAGGCTCTTGGGACACTGAAGCTTTCTTT. It is translated as CASSQGVGSWDTEAFF.

This chain links TRBV5-1 with TRBJ1-2, with 7 nucleotides matching TRBD1. In germline, CDR1 is SGHRS, CDR2 YFSETQ. The CDR3 loop spans 16 amino acids. Trimming cost V 4 bases and J 0 bases; bases outside gene matches: 9. CDR3 in amino acids: CASSPGTATTNYGYTF. CDR3 bases: TGCGCCAGCAGCCCGGGGACAGCCACTACTAACTATGGCTACACCTTC.

This chain connects TRBV27 to TRBJ1-2, with 9 bases aligning to TRBD1. J gave up 3 bases and V 6 bases, and 11 bases lay outside the gene matches. CDR3 size: 16 residues. Germline V CDR1 and CDR2: MNHEY, SMNVEV (reference sequence). CDR3 loop: CASRGQGVSLHYGYTF. In DNA form, the CDR3 reads TGTGCCAGCAGGGGACAGGGCGTTAGCCTCCACTATGGCTACACCTTC.

The chain couples TRBV27 to TRBJ1-2; perhaps TRBD1 as D (5 bases). The V end lost 5 bases, the J end lost 0 bases, and 16 bases lay between the germline ends. The CDR3 length is 16 residues. Germline V gene data show CDR1 as MNHEY and CDR2 as SMNVEV (reference sequence). The CDR3 DNA sequence: TGTGCCAGCAGTCCCTACAGGACCCGTACTAACTATGGCTACACCTTC. It specifies CASSPYRTRTNYGYTF.

This clone is a singleton in its sample. The rearrangement uses TRBV5-6 and TRBJ2-3; no clear D gene. Germline CDR1 reads SGHDT; CDR2 reads YYEEEE. The CDR3 sequence is 16 residues long. Trimming took off 1 base at V and 0 bases at J, with 12 bases between the two ends. The CDR3 protein is CASSLPYYGSTDTQYF. The CDR3 DNA reads as TGTGCCAGCAGCTTGCCATACTATGGGAGCACAGATACGCAGTATTTT.

The V and J genes are TRBV5-4 and TRBJ2-7, with 7 bases fitting TRBD2. Germline values: CDR1 SGHNT, CDR2 YYREEE (reference sequence). The CDR3 is made up of 13 amino acids. The J segment lost 3 bases and the V segment lost 0 bases, leaving 0 bases of the junction unmatched. This CDR3 is CASSLASGYEQYF. The CDR3 nucleotides read TGTGCCAGCAGCTTGGCTAGCGGCTACGAGCAGTACTTC.

This clone was seen only a few times. The chain links TRBV7-8 to TRBJ1-5; TRBD1 might be the D (6 bases). V was pared by 5 bases and J by 6 bases, with 14 bases between. The CDR3 contains 14 residues. From germline, CDR1 is SGHVS and CDR2 FQNEAQ. CDR3 bases: TGTGCCAGCAGCGGCGGGACACTTGGTCAGCCCCAGCATTTT. It encodes CASSGGTLGQPQHF.

This clone has just one count. As DNA, the CDR3 is TGCGCCAGCAGCTTCCGGGACAGGGTGGACACCGGGGAGCTGTTTTTT. It specifies CASSFRDRVDTGELFF. This chain links TRBV5-1 with TRBJ2-2; 9 nucleotides agree with TRBD1. This CDR3 is built from 16 residues. The V gene end was trimmed by 2 bases and the J gene end by 3 bases; junction bases not matched to a gene: 5. From germline, CDR1 is SGHRS and CDR2 YFSETQ.

The chain has TRBV27 and TRBJ1-2; no firm D call. V was trimmed by 5 bases and J by 4 bases, leaving 5 bases between them. CDR3 length equals 11 residues. The germline gives CDR1 MNHEY, CDR2 SMNVEV (reference sequence). The CDR3 here is CASSNSYGYTF. The CDR3 nucleotides read TGTGCCAGCAGTAACAGCTATGGCTACACCTTC.

V is TRBV4-3 and J is TRBJ2-3; 15 bases agree with TRBD2. The V gene's germline CDR1 is LGHNA and CDR2 YSLEER. V lost 4 bases to trimming and J lost 4 bases; unmatched junction nucleotides: 3. This CDR3 is built from 16 residues. CDR3: CASSPRTSGRADTQYF. In DNA, the CDR3 is TGCGCCAGCAGCCCCCGGACTAGCGGGAGGGCAGATACGCAGTATTTT.

The genes are TRBV7-9 and TRBJ1-2, with 8 bases that match TRBD1. The CDR3 has 17 amino acids. The trim removed 6 bases at V and 5 bases at J, leaving 17 bases unmatched. CDR1 is SEHNR and CDR2 is FQNEAQ in the germline V gene (reference sequence). The CDR3, as DNA: TGTGCCAGCAGTTACCCCCGCTACAGGGGGGTAGAGTATGGCTACACCTTC. Its translation: CASSYPRYRGVEYGYTF.

The chain is built from TRBV29-1 and TRBJ2-1; D ambiguous. The CDR3 covers 11 residues. Deletions cut 7 bases from V and 7 bases from J, with 11 bases between. CDR1 SQVTM and CDR2 ANQGSEA come from the germline V gene. The CDR3 loop reads CSAEGLNEQFF. The DNA of the CDR3 is TGCAGCGCCGAAGGGCTTAATGAGCAGTTCTTC.

This clone was recorded only once. This chain joins TRBV6-1 and TRBJ1-5, with 8 bases that match TRBD1. V was clipped by 3 bases and J by 7 bases; unmatched bases: 8. Looked up from germline, CDR1 is MNHNS and CDR2 is SASEGT. The CDR3 runs 15 residues. The CDR3 bases are TGTGCCAGCAGTGACCTCGGACAGGGCCGGCAGCCCCAGCATTTT. Translation gives CASSDLGQGRQPQHF.

The rearrangement joins TRBV27 to TRBJ2-7, with 10 bases identical to TRBD2. Germline V gene sequence: CDR1 MNHEY, CDR2 SMNVEV (reference sequence). CDR3 length: 15 residues. V was clipped by 6 bases and J by 6 bases; unmatched bases: 11. The DNA of the CDR3 is TGTGCCAGCAGCATTAGCGGGAGGATGCTAGGCGAGCAGTACTTC. Translating it yields CASSISGRMLGEQYF.